One and the same sample provided the 26 T cell receptor beta chains below, sequenced in a study of blood T cells in healthy people across ages. Combining a sample-barcoded 5' primer with a J-beta primer mix, a second PCR ran for roughly 7 to 12 cycles. From the 5' RACE reads, TCRdb called clonotypes with MiXCR, one entry per CDR3 protein. Of 800,000 to 950,000 distinct CDR3 sequences in the sample, around 49% were seen once. Sequencing used blood. These receptors were obtained from a man in his thirties or forties in good health.

This clonotype was counted a few times. CDR3: CSARTGFGINEQYF. The CDR3 DNA sequence: TGCAGTGCTAGAACAGGTTTCGGGATTAACGAGCAGTACTTC. This sequence joins TRBV20-1 and TRBJ2-5; D may be TRBD1 or TRBD2 (5 bases each). The J call is in doubt because the DNA end fits TRBJ2-7 better. This CDR3 has 14 residues. CDR1 is DFQATT, CDR2 SNEGSKA, per germline (reference sequence).

This clonotype appeared a few times. This CDR3 reads CASSPTQGHTQYF. DNA of the CDR3: TGTGCCAGCAGCCCTACGCAGGGGCATACGCAGTATTTT. The gene calls are TRBV28 and TRBJ2-3; a weak D match, TRBD1 (6 bases). This CDR3 has 13 amino acids. Trimming cost V 6 bases and J 7 bases, with 14 bases left between them. The V gene's germline CDR1 is MDHEN and CDR2 SYDVKM.

This chain joins TRBV7-2 and TRBJ2-6, with D uncertain. The CDR3 runs to 12 residues. Germline lookup yields CDR1 SGHTA and CDR2 FQGNSA. Trimming left V 1 base short and J 12 bases short, with 7 bases between. The CDR3 DNA sequence: TGTGCCAGCAGCTTAGATGTCCGCGTCCTGACTTTC. The encoded protein is CASSLDVRVLTF.

This clonotype was seen a few times. The rearrangement links TRBV9 to TRBJ2-1; no definite D call. Germline V gene data show CDR1 as SGDLS and CDR2 as YYNGEE. The CDR3 runs to 17 residues. With 2 bases removed from V and 0 bases from J, the gap between germline ends came to 15 bases. CDR3 in DNA: TGTGCCAGCAGCGTTGGTCTAGTCGATTCCTCCTACAATGAGCAGTTCTTC. This translates into CASSVGLVDSSYNEQFF. The whole variable domain, remainder taken from reference TRBV9 and TRBJ2-1, is DSGVTQTPKHLITATGQRVTLRCSPRSGDLSVYWYQQSLDQGLQFLIQYYNGEERAKGNILERFSAQQFPDLHSELNLSSLELGDSALYFCASSVGLVDSSYNEQFFGPGTRLTVL.

This chain uses TRBV5-1 with TRBJ1-5, with TRBD1 identical over 9 bases. The CDR3 loop spans 15 amino acids. Germline V gene data show CDR1 as SGHRS and CDR2 as YFSETQ. V was pared by 3 bases and J by 0 bases, with 1 base of the junction left unmatched. In DNA form, the CDR3 reads TGCGCCAGCAGCTGGACAGGGGCTAGCAATCAGCCCCAGCATTTT. As protein: CASSWTGASNQPQHF.

The V and J genes are TRBV4-1 and TRBJ2-7, with 7 bases lining up with TRBD1. Germline V gene data show CDR1 as MGHRA and CDR2 as YSYEKL. The CDR3 totals 13 residues. After removal of 1 base from V and 5 bases from J, the junction contained 2 bases not matched to a gene. CDR3 sequence reads: CASSQVGGDEQYF. In DNA form, the CDR3 reads TGCGCCAGCAGCCAAGTAGGGGGCGACGAGCAGTACTTC.

This chain uses TRBV5-1 with TRBJ2-7, with 9 bases matching TRBD1. The J call could be wrong; TRBJ2-5 is a better fit for the DNA end. This CDR3 is built from 16 residues. The germline V gene encodes CDR1 SGHRS and CDR2 YFSETQ. This chain's CDR3 is CASSMTGTGIQETQYF. CDR3 nucleotides: TGCGCCAGCAGCATGACCGGGACAGGGATCCAAGAGACCCAGTACTTC.

This clonotype was picked up many times. The chain combines TRBV7-2 with TRBJ1-6; D gene ambiguous. V gave up 1 base and J gave up 9 bases, with 10 bases separating them. The germline V gene encodes CDR1 SGHTA and CDR2 FQGNSA. The CDR3 covers 14 residues. CDR3 in amino acids: CASSLGTMGSPLHF. The DNA of the CDR3 is TGTGCCAGCAGCTTAGGGACGATGGGTTCACCCCTCCACTTT.

This clonotype appeared a few times. The V gene is TRBV4-3, the J gene TRBJ2-3; 7 bases are shared with TRBD1. V was clipped by 1 base and J by 2 bases; unmatched bases: 9. Germline values: CDR1 LGHNA, CDR2 YSLEER. CDR3 size: 17 residues. The CDR3 is CASSQVGGTAITDTQYF. The CDR3 coding sequence is TGCGCCAGCAGCCAAGTAGGTGGGACAGCAATCACAGATACGCAGTATTTT.

This rearrangement joins TRBV20-1 to TRBJ1-5; a weak D match, TRBD1 (5 bases). In germline, CDR1 is DFQATT, CDR2 SNEGSKA (reference sequence). The CDR3 is 12 amino acids. The V end was cut by 7 bases, the J end by 3 bases, with 10 bases between. This chain's CDR3 is CSVGDPNQPQHF. In nucleotides, the CDR3 is TGCAGTGTTGGGGACCCCAATCAGCCCCAGCATTTT.

In regard to this clonotype: A much larger clone lies a single base off, so this may be a read error. CDR3 sequence (DNA): TGTGCCAGCAGTCTACTAGCGGGGGACCCCAGTGAGCAGTTCTTC. Translated, it gives CASSLLAGDPSEQFF. The chain uses TRBV6-4 and TRBJ2-1; 11 positions agree with TRBD2. From germline, CDR1 is MRHNA and CDR2 SNTAGT. V was pared by 5 bases and J by 9 bases, with 9 bases of the junction left unmatched. CDR3 length equals 15 residues.

This clonotype was picked up a small number of times. CDR3 sequence reads: CAWSPRQGSSYEQYF. DNA for the CDR3: TGTGCCTGGAGTCCCAGACAGGGGAGCTCCTACGAGCAGTACTTC. The J gene is TRBJ2-7, the V gene TRBV30; 8 bases align to TRBD1. This CDR3 is 15 amino acids long. The germline CDR1 and CDR2 sequences are GTSNPN and SVGIG (reference sequence). The V gene end was trimmed by 2 bases and the J gene end by 0 bases; junction bases not matched to a gene: 6.

The V and J genes are TRBV28 and TRBJ2-5; 15 bases map to TRBD2. Per germline, CDR1 MDHEN and CDR2 SYDVKM. The junction had 11 bases not matched to a gene; V was cut back by 7 bases and J by 5 bases. There are 17 residues in the CDR3. CDR3 nucleotide sequence: TGTGCCAGCAAAATACCGGGACTAGCGGGGGGAGAGGAGACCCAGTACTTC. Amino acid sequence: CASKIPGLAGGEETQYF. The full variable domain, its missing parts supplied by reference TRBV28 and TRBJ2-5, is DVKVTQSSRYLVKRTGEKVFLECVQDMDHENMFWYRQDPGLGLRLIYFSYDVKMKEKGDIPEGYSVSREKKERFSLILESASTNQTSMYLCASKIPGLAGGEETQYFGPGTRLLVL.

This chain uses TRBV20-1 with TRBJ2-5, with TRBD2 identical over 11 bases. Unmatched junction bases numbered 11, after V lost 6 bases and J lost 5 bases. The CDR3 contains 15 residues. Germline V gene lookup returns CDR1 DFQATT and CDR2 SNEGSKA (reference sequence). The CDR3 protein is CSARFGLAGRETQYF. The CDR3 nucleotides read TGCAGTGCCAGATTTGGACTAGCGGGCCGGGAGACCCAGTACTTC.

This chain links TRBV20-1 with TRBJ2-7; D is possibly TRBD1 (6 bases). Germline assignment: CDR1 DFQATT and CDR2 SNEGSKA (reference sequence). The V and J ends lost 6 bases and 4 bases respectively, with 19 bases between them. The CDR3 contains 14 residues. For the CDR3, the DNA is TGCAGTGCACCCGGTCGACAGGAGTCATACGAGCAGTACTTC. This sequence encodes CSAPGRQESYEQYF.

This chain's CDR3 is CASSKLSTGSTTGDSPLHF. The CDR3 DNA sequence: TGTGCCAGCAGCAAACTTTCAACTGGATCCACCACGGGGGATTCACCCCTCCACTTT. This chain uses TRBV21-1 with TRBJ1-6; the table gives TRBD1 as D, unverified against the DNA. TRBV21-1 is labeled a pseudogene. The CDR3 totals 19 residues.

This clonotype occurred a few times. The chain joins TRBV4-1 to TRBJ2-3, with TRBD2 matching over 8 bases. This CDR3 comprises 16 residues. The junction had 6 bases not matched to a gene; V was cut back by 3 bases and J by 1 base. In germline, CDR1 is MGHRA, CDR2 YSYEKL. As DNA, the CDR3 is TGCGCCAGCAGCCATCCCGCCGGGGGGGGCACAGATACGCAGTATTTT. Amino acids: CASSHPAGGGTDTQYF.

This clonotype was found a few times. This chain uses TRBV12-3 or TRBV12-4 with TRBJ2-3; D is ambiguous. Trimming shortened V by 3 bases and J by 3 bases, and 4 bases separated the two germline ends. The CDR3 has 12 amino acids. CDR3 amino acids: CASSFETDTQYF. The CDR3 coding sequence is TGTGCCAGCAGTTTCGAGACAGATACGCAGTATTTT.

Turning to this clonotype: A read error may produce the germline difference seen at one junction end. The chain has TRBV4-1 and TRBJ2-1; D call uncertain. Germline V CDR1 and CDR2: MGHRA, YSYEKL. CDR3 length equals 11 residues. The CDR3 DNA follows: TGCGCCAGCACCCAAGACTATGAGCAGTTCTTC. It yields the protein CASTQDYEQFF.

The rearrangement joins TRBV20-1 to TRBJ2-7; 7 bases match TRBD2. This CDR3 has 14 residues. Germline V gene data show CDR1 as DFQATT and CDR2 as SNEGSKA (reference sequence). V lost 5 bases, J lost 2 bases, and 9 bases stayed unmatched. This chain's CDR3 is CSAGSGTGPYEQYF. CDR3 coding DNA: TGCAGTGCTGGGAGCGGGACGGGACCCTACGAGCAGTACTTC.

J is TRBJ1-1 and V is TRBV20-1; perhaps TRBD1 as D (6 bases). The length of the CDR3 is 16 residues. The ends were cut back, 4 bases at V and 4 bases at J, with 22 bases in the middle. Germline V gene data show CDR1 as DFQATT and CDR2 as SNEGSKA (reference sequence). The CDR3, as DNA: TGCAGTGCTAACCCAGGGGCTGGGGCCCGCACCACTGAAGCTTTCTTT. Its protein is CSANPGAGARTTEAFF.

In its sample, this clonotype was seen a few times. J is TRBJ2-7 and V is TRBV5-6; weak D call: TRBD1 (6 bases). Germline V lookup: CDR1 SGHDT, CDR2 YYEEEE. The CDR3 covers 14 residues. Trimming pared 4 bases from V and 4 bases from J, leaving 15 bases between. CDR3 nucleotide sequence: TGTGCCAGCAGCCTTAATCCAGGGGTTTACGAGCAGTACTTC. Translation gives CASSLNPGVYEQYF.

The J gene is TRBJ1-1, the V gene TRBV7-3; D is unclear. Germline CDR1 and CDR2: SGHTA and FQGTGA. Trimming pared 2 bases from V and 1 base from J, leaving 5 bases between. This CDR3 spans 13 amino acids. The CDR3 DNA follows: TGTGCCAGCAGCTTAGAGCCGAACACTGAAGCTTTCTTT. Its translation is CASSLEPNTEAFF.

V gene TRBV30 combines with J gene TRBJ2-1; TRBD1 aligns across 8 bases. The CDR3 runs to 12 residues. V shed 4 bases and J 7 bases; nucleotides not matched to a gene: 3. Germline CDR1 is GTSNPN and CDR2 is SVGIG (reference sequence). CDR3 DNA: TGTGCCTGGACCCGGACAGGGAATGAGCAGTTCTTC. It specifies CAWTRTGNEQFF.

The gene calls are TRBV28 and TRBJ2-3; weak D call: TRBD1 (5 bases). Trimming cost V 6 bases and J 3 bases, with 13 bases left between them. This CDR3 contains 14 residues. CDR1 and CDR2 from the germline V gene are MDHEN and SYDVKM. CDR3 region: CASSKQETTDTQYF. CDR3 bases: TGTGCCAGCAGCAAACAGGAGACTACAGATACGCAGTATTTT.

This clonotype was picked up a small number of times. This chain connects TRBV27 to TRBJ2-6; D unclear. Trimming removed 6 bases at V and 5 bases at J, with 8 bases between. CDR1 MNHEY and CDR2 SMNVEV come from the germline V gene (reference sequence). The CDR3 runs 13 residues. CDR3 loop: CASRGYRANVLTF. The CDR3 DNA follows: TGTGCCAGCAGAGGATATAGGGCCAACGTCCTGACTTTC.